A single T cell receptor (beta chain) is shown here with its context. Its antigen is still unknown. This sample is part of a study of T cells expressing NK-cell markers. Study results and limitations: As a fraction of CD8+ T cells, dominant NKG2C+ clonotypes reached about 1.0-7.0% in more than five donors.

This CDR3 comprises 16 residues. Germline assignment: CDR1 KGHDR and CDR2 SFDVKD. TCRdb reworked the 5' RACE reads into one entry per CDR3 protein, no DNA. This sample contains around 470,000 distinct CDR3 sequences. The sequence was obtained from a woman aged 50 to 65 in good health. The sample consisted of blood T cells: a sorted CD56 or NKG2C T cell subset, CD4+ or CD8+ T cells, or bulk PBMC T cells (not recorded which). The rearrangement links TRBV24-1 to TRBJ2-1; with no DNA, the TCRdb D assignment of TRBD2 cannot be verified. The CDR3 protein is CATSDPGTTTYNEQFF.